This is a list of T cell receptor beta chains from one sample in a study of preoperative IRX-2 immunotherapy in early breast cancer. Data came from immunoSEQ multiplex PCR; TCRdb stores just in-frame clones and leaves some out. The data contain under 45,000 clones, about 95% of them singletons. Sequenced material: tumor tissue, taken after IRX-2 immunotherapy. The receptors originated from a human donor with breast cancer. Both conserved end residues are part of each CDR3. Fields, in order: clone size, V gene, CDR3 protein. Size values are once, few and many counts, or a class for expanded clones, and some rows have none.

-,TRBV29-1,CSGQLAGGTEQYF
-,TRBV19,CASSMGGPYEQYF
-,TRBV28,CASSFTGVQETQYF
few,TRBV11-2,CASSFKNIQYF
-,TRBV27,CASSRPGALPFGQYF
-,TRBV4-3,CASSQVDGQLYEQYF
few,TRBV7-2,CASSMDDGGRYTF
-,TRBV7-2,CASSLDQLAGPYEQYF
-,TRBV11-2,CASSHGASGNTIYF
few,TRBV5-6,CASSLVSLYEQYF
-,TRBV21-1,CASSKDRANTGELFF
-,TRBV7-6,CASSFLLETDTQYF
-,TRBV7-9,CASSPHTGAGSPLHF
-,TRBV5-1,CASSSFPLAGAHEQYF
-,TRBV28,CASSGERGRHEQYF
-,TRBV7-3,CASSLETGFNEQFF
once,TRBV27,CASSFWGAGNTGELFF
-,TRBV13,CASSSQGTSGGGADTQYF
-,TRBV10-3,CAISAVRQAQYEQYF
-,TRBV19,CASRSGTGEFHEQYF
-,TRBV30,CAWARSAGGWEKLFF
-,TRBV6-5,CASSYRGGPGYEQYF
-,TRBV11-2,CASSLAGGGETQYF
-,TRBV29-1,CSVVGYTF
-,TRBV27,CASSLIGGTGTGELFF
-,TRBV30,CAWSRARGHEQYF
-,TRBV6-8,CASSLRRVNTEAFF
-,TRBV7-2,CASSLFPSGGANTGELFF